The clone carrying this TCR beta chain was recorded at least ten times. Its matching antigen is unknown. This sample was taken from a study of Graves' ophthalmopathy and Graves' hyperthyroidism. The authors amplified TCR beta CDR3 regions from RNA transcripts. Amplification began with first-round RT-PCR using HTBI primers, then second-round multiplex PCR was performed. TCRdb itself ran the multiplex PCR reads through MiXCR, one entry per CDR3 protein. The sample has hundreds of thousands of distinct CDR3 sequences; around 20% are singletons. Study observations and caveats: With approximately 88% sensitivity and approximately 80% specificity, a 13-signature model separated ophthalmopathy from stable hyperthyroidism. Blood contained most expanded thyroid clonotypes exceeding 0.001 frequency.

The study excluded patients with other autoimmune diseases, uncontrolled infections, pregnancy or lactation. Germline-derived CDR1 and CDR2 are LNHDA and SQIVND (reference sequence). V lost 5 bases to trimming and J lost 2 bases, with 15 bases between them. The length of the CDR3 is 15 residues. This TCR derives from a woman aged 18-29 years with stable Graves' hyperthyroidism. The specimen sequenced was peripheral blood. This chain uses TRBV19 with TRBJ1-2; weak D call: TRBD1 (5 bases). Written as DNA, the CDR3 is TGTGCCAGTAGTGCCTCCGGGACGGGGAACTATGGCTACACCTTC. This encodes CASSASGTGNYGYTF.